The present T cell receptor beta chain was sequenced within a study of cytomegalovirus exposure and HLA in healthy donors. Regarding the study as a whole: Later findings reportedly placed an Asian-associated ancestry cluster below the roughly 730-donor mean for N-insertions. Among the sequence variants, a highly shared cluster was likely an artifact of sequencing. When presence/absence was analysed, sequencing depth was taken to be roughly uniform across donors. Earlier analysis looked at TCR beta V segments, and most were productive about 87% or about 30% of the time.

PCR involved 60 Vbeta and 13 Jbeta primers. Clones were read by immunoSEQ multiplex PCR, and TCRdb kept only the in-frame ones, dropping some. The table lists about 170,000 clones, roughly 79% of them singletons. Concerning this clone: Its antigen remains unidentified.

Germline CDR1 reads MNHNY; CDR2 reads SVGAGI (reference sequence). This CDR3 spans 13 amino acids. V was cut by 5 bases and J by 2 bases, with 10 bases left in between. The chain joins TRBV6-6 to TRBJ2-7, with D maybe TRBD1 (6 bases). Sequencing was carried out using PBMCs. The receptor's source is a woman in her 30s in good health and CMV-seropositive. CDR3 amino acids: CASSPDSTYEQYF. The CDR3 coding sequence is TGTGCCAGCAGTCCGGACAGTACCTACGAGCAGTACTTC.